This entry is about one T cell receptor (beta chain). No antigen is known for it. Within one base of it there is no much larger clone, and no base qualities were kept. CD8 naive samples were obtained by positive selection for CCR7 among CD45RO-negative cells, yielding a CD45RA+CCR7+ population from which TemRA cells were excluded. Donors were healthy HIV-negative adults with no recently reported acute infections or vaccinations. All donors were Caucasian adults living in Nashville, Tennessee, USA. Blood was collected by leukapheresis, and PBMCs were isolated by Ficoll-Histopaque density gradient centrifugation and then cryopreserved in liquid nitrogen vapor phase. Analytical flow cytometry was used to check the purity and quantity of each magnetically sorted T cell population. Each sorted fraction had its genomic DNA isolated and then quantified by UV absorbance on a Nanodrop 2000c. In the germline V gene, CDR1 corresponds to MGHRA and CDR2 to YSYEKL. There are 16 amino acids in the CDR3, from cysteine to phenylalanine inclusive. Just the 48-base CDR3 DNA is kept, in frame starting at base 1. V is clipped by 0 bases and J by 3 bases, and the sequence between their germline boundaries is 15 bases long.

Using the deep immunoSEQ assay, TCR CDR3 regions were amplified from genomic DNA by multiplex PCR. Genomic DNA extracted from each cell subset was distributed evenly over all wells of several immunoSEQ 96-well plates, and each plate served as one replicate. For sorted subsets, about 0.2 ug genomic DNA, equal to some 28,000 T cell genomes, was loaded into each replicate PCR. Purified libraries were measured with a Qubit 3.0 fluorometer, size-checked on a Bioanalyzer 2100, and measured again with the KAPA Library Quantification kit. Every immunoSEQ 96-well plate was sequenced on a dedicated single-read 150-cycle Illumina NextSeq 550 flow cell. In the original analysis: Because the immunoSEQ output included only junctional sequences and no quality scores, the filtering could not be the same as the filtering used for full-length reads. To assign V/J genes and CDR3, sequences were annotated using PyIR, a Python wrapper for IgBLAST v1.9, with IMGT germline references. Any read was removed if the V/J assignment was weak (E-value above 1e-6), the CDR3 was missing, or the read contained stop codons, out-of-frame junctions, or ambiguous translated residues. V3J clonotypes were defined as sequences sharing the same inferred V gene, J gene, and CDR3 amino acid sequence. Percentage overlap between repertoires was computed as shared unique clonotypes divided by the size of the smaller repertoire. Three approaches were used to assess repertoire richness: RTK rarefaction, the Chao1 estimator, and Recon v2.1 estimates of unobserved clonotypes. OLGA was used to compute generation probabilities for all TCRbeta clonotypes that the gDNA method yielded from a handful of donors. This is the immuneACCESS table as TCRdb keeps it, with only in-frame sequences that have V and J called. A part of the clones is gone; compared with another copy, unresolved V genes explain less than half, and the rest is unexplained. V and J calls and clone size are given by that table; D and trimming were obtained from the DNA. For this sample there are roughly 2 million clones; about 95% appear just once. Roughly 1.1% of the sample belongs to the ten largest clones.

The data were obtained in a study of shared clonotypes between healthy human individuals (dated by TCRdb to 2020 to 2022). Broadly, across the study: Two women and a few men aged 18 to 49 years were included in the cohort. For each donor, CD4 naive and CD4 memory were each run on three plates, CD8 naive on two plates, and CD8 memory on one plate. Blood TCR repertoires of roughly 5 healthy adults were deeply sequenced to estimate repertoire size and the extent of clonotype sharing between individuals. To increase sequencing depth and limit assay-specific biases, different laboratories used diverse techniques to prepare libraries and sequence TCR repertoires. Leukapheresis yielded between about 0.85 and 10 billion PBMCs per donor. Overall results and qualifications from the work: Pairwise subsampling led to the expectation that sequencing depth would affect the degree of clonotype sharing among donors. Because the study included a small number of donors, the genetic and exposure-history diversity represented was limited. Incomplete sequencing was indicated by rarefaction of sorted-subset datasets, despite the large sequencing depth. When four donors were compared, the shared fraction of clonotypes was about 5.2% for naive CD4, about 4% for naive CD8, roughly 2.3% for memory CD4, and less than 0.45% for memory CD8. Sampling was limited to blood, and TCR repertoires in tissue likely differ from TCR repertoires in blood. Estimated clonotype richness was generally larger for naive than for memory subsets. Higher generation probabilities were observed for clonotypes shared by all four sorted-subset donors than for non-shared clonotypes.

The chain is assembled from TRBV4-1 and TRBJ2-7, with no confidently assigned D gene. The receptor was derived from a man aged 18 to 30 in good health. Sequencing was carried out using naive CD8+ T cells sorted from blood. Sample cell subset or site, as interpreted from the label and publication: CD45RA+CCR7+. The CDR3 corresponds to CASSQDYVETNYEQYF. In nucleotides, the sequence is TGCGCCAGCAGCCAAGACTACGTCGAGACAAACTACGAGCAGTACTTC.